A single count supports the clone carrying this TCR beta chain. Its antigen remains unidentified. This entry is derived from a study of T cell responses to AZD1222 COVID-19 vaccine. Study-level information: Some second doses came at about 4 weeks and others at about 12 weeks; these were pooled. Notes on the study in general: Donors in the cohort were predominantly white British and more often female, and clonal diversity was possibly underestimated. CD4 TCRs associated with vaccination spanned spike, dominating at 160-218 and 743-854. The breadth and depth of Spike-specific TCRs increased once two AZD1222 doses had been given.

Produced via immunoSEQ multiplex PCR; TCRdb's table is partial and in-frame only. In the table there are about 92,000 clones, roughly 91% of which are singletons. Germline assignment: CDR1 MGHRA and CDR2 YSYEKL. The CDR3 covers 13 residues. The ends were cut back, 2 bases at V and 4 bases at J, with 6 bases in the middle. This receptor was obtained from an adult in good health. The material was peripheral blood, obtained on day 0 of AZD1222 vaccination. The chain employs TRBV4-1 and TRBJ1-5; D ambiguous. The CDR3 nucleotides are TGCGCCAGCAGCCAAAGGGAAAATCAGCCCCAGCATTTT. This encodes CASSQRENQPQHF.